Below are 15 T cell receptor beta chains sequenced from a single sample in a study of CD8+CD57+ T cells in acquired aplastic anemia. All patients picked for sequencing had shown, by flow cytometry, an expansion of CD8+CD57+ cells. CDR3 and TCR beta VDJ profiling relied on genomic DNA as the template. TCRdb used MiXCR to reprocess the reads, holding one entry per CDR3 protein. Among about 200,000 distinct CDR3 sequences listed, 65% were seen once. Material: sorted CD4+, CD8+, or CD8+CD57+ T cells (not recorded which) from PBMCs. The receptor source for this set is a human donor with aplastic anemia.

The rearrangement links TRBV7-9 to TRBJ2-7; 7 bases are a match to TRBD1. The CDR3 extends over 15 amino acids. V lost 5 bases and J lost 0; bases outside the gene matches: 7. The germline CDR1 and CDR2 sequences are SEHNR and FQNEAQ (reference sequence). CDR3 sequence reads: CASSLGQAASYEQYF. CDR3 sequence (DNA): TGTGCCAGCAGCCTAGGACAGGCCGCCTCCTACGAGCAGTACTTC.

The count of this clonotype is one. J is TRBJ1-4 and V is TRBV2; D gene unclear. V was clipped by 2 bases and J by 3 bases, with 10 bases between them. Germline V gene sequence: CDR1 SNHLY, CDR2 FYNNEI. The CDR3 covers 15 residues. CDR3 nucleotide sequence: TGTGCCAGCAGTGAACATAGGGCTGCTAATGAAAAACTGTTTTTT. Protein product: CASSEHRAANEKLFF.

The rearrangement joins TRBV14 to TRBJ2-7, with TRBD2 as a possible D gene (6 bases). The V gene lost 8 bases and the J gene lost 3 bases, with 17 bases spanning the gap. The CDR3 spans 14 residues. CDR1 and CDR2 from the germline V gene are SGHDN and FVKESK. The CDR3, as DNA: TGTGCCAGCTCAACGGGACTGAAGGACTACGAGCAGTACTTC. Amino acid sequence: CASSTGLKDYEQYF.

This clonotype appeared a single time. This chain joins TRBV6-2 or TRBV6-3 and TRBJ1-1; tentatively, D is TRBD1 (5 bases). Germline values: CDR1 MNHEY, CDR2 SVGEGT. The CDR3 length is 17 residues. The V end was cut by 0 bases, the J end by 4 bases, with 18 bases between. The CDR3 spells CASSYSYHLSGTTEAFF. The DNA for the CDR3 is TGTGCCAGCAGTTACTCGTATCATTTGTCGGGGACCACTGAAGCTTTCTTT.

The CDR3 region is CASSISDFSYEQYF. DNA of the CDR3: TGTGCCAGCAGCATTAGTGACTTCTCCTACGAGCAGTACTTC. This sequence joins TRBV7-3 and TRBJ2-7; D call uncertain. Germline assignment: CDR1 SGHTA and CDR2 FQGTGA. Trimming stripped 5 bases from V and 0 bases from J, with 11 bases between. There are 14 residues in the CDR3.

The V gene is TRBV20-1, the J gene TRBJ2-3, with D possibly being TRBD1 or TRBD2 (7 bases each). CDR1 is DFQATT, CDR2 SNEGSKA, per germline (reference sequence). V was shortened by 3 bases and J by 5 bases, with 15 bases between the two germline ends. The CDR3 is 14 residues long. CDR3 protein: CSARDVRGGDTQYF. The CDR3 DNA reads TGCAGTGCTAGGGATGTCAGGGGGGGAGATACGCAGTATTTT.

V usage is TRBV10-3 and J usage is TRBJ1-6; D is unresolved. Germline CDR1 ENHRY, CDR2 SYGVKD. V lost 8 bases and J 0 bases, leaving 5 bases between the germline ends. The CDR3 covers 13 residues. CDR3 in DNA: TGTGCCATCTCAAGCTCCTATAATTCACCCCTCCACTTT. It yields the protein CAISSSYNSPLHF.

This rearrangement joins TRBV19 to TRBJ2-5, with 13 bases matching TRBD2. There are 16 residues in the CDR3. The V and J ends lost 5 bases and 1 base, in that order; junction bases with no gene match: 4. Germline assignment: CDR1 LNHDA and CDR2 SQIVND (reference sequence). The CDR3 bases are TGTGCCAGTAGTTTTGGACTAGCGGGAGCCCAAGAGACCCAGTACTTC. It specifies CASSFGLAGAQETQYF.

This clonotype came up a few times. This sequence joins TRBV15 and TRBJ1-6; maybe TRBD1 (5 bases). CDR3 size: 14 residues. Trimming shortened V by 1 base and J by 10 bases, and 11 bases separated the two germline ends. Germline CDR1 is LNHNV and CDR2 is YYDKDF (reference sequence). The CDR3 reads CATSRVGVGSPLHF. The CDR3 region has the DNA TGTGCCACCAGCAGAGTGGGGGTAGGCTCACCCCTCCACTTT.

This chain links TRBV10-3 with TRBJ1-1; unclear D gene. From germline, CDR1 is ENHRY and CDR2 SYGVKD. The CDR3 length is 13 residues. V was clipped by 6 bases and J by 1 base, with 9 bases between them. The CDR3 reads CAISLLGNTEAFF. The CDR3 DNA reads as TGTGCCATCAGCCTATTGGGGAACACTGAAGCTTTCTTT.

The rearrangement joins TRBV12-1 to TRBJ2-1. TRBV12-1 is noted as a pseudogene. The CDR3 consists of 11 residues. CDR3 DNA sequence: TGTGCCAGCAGCTTTGTGGGTGAGCAGTTCTTC. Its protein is CASSFVGEQFF.

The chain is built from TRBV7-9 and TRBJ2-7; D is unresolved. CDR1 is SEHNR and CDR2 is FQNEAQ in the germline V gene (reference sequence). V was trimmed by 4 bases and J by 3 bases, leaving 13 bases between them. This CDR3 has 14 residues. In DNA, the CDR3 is TGTGCCAGCAGCTCCCAGAGAAATGGCTACGAGCAGTACTTC. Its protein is CASSSQRNGYEQYF. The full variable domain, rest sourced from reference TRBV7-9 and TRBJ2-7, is DTGVSQNPRHKITKRGQNVTFRCDPISEHNRLYWYRQTLGQGPEFLTYFQNEAQLEKSRLLSDRFSAERPKGSFSTLEIQRTEQGDSAMYLCASSSQRNGYEQYFGPGTRLTVT.

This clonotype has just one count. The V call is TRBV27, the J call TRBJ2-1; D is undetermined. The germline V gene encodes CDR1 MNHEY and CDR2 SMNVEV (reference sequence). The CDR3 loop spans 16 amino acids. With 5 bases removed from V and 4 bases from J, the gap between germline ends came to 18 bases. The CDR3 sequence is CASSIRRLAPYNEQFF. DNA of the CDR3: TGTGCCAGCAGTATCCGACGCCTGGCCCCATACAATGAGCAGTTCTTC.

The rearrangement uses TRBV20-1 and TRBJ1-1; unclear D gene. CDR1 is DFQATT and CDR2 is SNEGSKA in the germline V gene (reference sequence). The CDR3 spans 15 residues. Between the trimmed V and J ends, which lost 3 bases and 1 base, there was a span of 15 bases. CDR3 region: CSASQQQVANTEAFF. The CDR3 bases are TGCAGTGCTAGCCAACAGCAAGTCGCGAACACTGAAGCTTTCTTT.

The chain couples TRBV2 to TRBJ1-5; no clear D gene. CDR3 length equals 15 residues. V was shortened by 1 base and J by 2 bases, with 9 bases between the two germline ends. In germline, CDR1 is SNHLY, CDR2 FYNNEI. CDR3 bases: TGTGCCAGCAGTGAAGGGCAGATAGGCAATCAGCCCCAGCATTTT. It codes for CASSEGQIGNQPQHF.